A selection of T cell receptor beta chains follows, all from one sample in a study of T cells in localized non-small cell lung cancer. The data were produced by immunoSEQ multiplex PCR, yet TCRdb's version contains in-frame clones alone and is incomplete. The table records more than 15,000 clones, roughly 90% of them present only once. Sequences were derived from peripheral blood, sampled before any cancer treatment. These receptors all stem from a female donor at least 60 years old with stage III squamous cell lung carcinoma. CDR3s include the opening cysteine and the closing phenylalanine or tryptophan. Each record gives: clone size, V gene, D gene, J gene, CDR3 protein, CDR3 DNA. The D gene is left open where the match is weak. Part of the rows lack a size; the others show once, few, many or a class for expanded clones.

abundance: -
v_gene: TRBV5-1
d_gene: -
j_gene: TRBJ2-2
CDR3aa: CASSSLGANTGELFF
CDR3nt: TGCGCCAGCAGCTCCCTCGGAGCGAACACCGGGGAGCTGTTTTTT

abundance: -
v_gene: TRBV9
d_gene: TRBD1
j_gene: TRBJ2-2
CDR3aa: CASSATGGRWNTGELFF
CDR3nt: TGTGCCAGCAGCGCTACAGGGGGCCGATGGAACACCGGGGAGCTGTTTTTT

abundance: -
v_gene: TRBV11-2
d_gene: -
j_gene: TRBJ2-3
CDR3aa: CASSLPVHTDTQYF
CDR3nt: TGTGCCAGCAGCTTGCCTGTACACACAGATACGCAGTATTTT

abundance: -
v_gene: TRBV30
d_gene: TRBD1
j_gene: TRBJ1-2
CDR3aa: CALQGAGANYGYTF
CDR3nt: TGTGCCTTACAGGGGGCCGGGGCTAACTATGGCTACACCTTC

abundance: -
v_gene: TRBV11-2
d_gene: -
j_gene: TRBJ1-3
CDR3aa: CASSGSAGNTIYF
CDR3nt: TGTGCCAGCAGTGGGAGTGCTGGAAACACCATATATTTT

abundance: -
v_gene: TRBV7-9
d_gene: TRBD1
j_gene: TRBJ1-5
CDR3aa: CASSSGQPNQPQHF
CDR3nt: TGTGCCAGCAGCTCGGGACAGCCAAATCAGCCCCAGCATTTT

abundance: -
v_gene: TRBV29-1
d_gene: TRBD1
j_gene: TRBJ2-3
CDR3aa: CSVEGIGEPGQLLRGPDTQYF
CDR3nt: TGCAGCGTTGAGGGGATAGGAGAACCGGGACAGCTTCTTCGAGGTCCAGATACGCAGTATTTT

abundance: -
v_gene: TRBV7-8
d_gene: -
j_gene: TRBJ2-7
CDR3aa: CASAENGGSYEQYF
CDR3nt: TGTGCCAGCGCGGAGAACGGGGGCTCCTACGAGCAGTACTTC

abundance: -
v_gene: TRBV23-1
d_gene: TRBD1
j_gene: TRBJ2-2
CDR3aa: CASSQYNYRGQLDTGELFF
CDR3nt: TGCGCCAGCAGCCAATATAACTACAGGGGGCAATTGGACACCGGGGAGCTGTTTTTT

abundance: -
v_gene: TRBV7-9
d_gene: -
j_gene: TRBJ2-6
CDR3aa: CASSLDRAGANVLTF
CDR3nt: TGTGCCAGCAGCTTAGACAGGGCTGGGGCCAACGTCCTGACTTTC

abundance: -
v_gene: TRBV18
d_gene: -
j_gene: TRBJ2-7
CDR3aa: CASSPPSGQGFEQYF
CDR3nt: TGTGCCAGCTCACCCCCCTCGGGTCAGGGGTTCGAGCAGTACTTC

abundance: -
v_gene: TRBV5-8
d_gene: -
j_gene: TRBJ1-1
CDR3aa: CASSLDLGTEAFF
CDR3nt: TGTGCCAGCAGCTTGGATTTAGGCACTGAAGCTTTCTTT

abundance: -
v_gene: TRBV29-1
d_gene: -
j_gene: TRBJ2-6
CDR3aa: CSVADISGANVLTF
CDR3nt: TGCAGCGTTGCTGACATATCTGGGGCCAACGTCCTGACTTTC

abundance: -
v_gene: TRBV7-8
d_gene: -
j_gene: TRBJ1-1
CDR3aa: CASSLLSTEAFF
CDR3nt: TGTGCCAGCAGCCTCCTGAGCACTGAAGCTTTCTTT

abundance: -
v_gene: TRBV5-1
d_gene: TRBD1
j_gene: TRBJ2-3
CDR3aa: CASSSRTGRRDTQYF
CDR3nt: TGCGCCAGCAGCTCGCGGACAGGGCGGAGAGATACGCAGTATTTT

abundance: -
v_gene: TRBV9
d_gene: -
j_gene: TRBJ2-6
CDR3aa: CASSVDISGANVLTF
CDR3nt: TGTGCCAGCAGCGTAGATATCTCTGGGGCCAACGTCCTGACTTTC

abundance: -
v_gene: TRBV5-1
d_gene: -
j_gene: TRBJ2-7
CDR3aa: CASSRLGLTYEQYF
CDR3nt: TGTGCCAGCAGCCGTTTGGGCCTAACCTACGAGCAGTACTTC

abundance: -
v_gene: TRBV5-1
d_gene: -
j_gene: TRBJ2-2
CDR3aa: CASSPGVGAGELFF
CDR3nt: TGCGCCAGCAGCCCTGGGGTCGGGGCCGGGGAGCTGTTTTTT

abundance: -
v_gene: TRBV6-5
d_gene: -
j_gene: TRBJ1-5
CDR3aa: CALPAGRMFQPQHF
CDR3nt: TGTGCCTTACCAGCAGGACGGATGTTTCAGCCCCAGCATTTT

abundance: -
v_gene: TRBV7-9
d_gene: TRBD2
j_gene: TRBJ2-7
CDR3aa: CASSLGGLAYEQYF
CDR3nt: TGTGCCAGCAGCTTAGGGGGACTAGCCTACGAGCAGTACTTC

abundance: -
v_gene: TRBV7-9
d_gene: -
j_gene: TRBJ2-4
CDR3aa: CASSPQGYIQYF
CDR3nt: TGTGCCAGCAGCCCACAGGGATACATTCAGTACTTC

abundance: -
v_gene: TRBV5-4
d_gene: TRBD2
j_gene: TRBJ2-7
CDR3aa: CASSSTKGLAERYEQYF
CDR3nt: TGTGCCAGCAGCTCTACCAAGGGACTAGCGGAGCGCTACGAGCAGTACTTC

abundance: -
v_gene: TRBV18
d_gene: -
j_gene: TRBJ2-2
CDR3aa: CASSPPFGGNTGELFF
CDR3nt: TGTGCCAGCTCACCACCTTTCGGAGGGAACACCGGGGAGCTGTTTTTT

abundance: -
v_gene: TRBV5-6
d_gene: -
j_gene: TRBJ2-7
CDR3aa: CASSLGQHYEQYF
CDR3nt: TGTGCCAGCAGCTTGGGGCAGCACTACGAGCAGTACTTC

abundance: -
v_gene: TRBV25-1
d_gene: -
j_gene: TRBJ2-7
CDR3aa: CASRGGSGTYEQYF
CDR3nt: TGTGCCAGCAGAGGGGGTAGCGGAACCTACGAGCAGTACTTC

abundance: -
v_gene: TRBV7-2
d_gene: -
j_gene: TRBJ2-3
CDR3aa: CASSLGFTDTQYF
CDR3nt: TGTGCCAGCAGCTTAGGTTTCACAGATACGCAGTATTTT

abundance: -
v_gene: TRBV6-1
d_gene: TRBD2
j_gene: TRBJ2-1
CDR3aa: CASSGLAGAHNEQFF
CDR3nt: TGTGCCAGCAGTGGCTTAGCGGGAGCCCACAATGAGCAGTTCTTC

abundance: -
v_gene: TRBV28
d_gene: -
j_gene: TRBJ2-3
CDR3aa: CASSLGTRKADTQYF
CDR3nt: TGTGCCAGCAGTTTAGGGACCCGCAAGGCTGATACGCAGTATTTT

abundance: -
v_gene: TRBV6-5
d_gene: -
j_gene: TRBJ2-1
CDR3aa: CASSYGEPRYNEQFF
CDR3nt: TGTGCCAGCAGTTACGGGGAGCCGAGGTACAATGAGCAGTTCTTC

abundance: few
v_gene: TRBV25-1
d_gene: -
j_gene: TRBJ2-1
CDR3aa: CASSENLLQSNEQFF
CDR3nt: TGTGCCAGCAGTGAAAACCTACTACAATCCAATGAGCAGTTCTTC

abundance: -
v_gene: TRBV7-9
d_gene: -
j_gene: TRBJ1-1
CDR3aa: CASSLSRDTEAFF
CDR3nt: TGTGCCAGCAGCTTAAGTAGGGATACTGAAGCTTTCTTT

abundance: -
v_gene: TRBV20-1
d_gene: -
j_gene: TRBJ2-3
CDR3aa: CSARRQQQYF
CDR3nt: TGCAGTGCTCGACGTCAACAGCAGTATTTT

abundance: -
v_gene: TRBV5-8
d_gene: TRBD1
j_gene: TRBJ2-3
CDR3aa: CASSLEPGQLSTDTQYF
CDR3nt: TGTGCCAGCAGCTTGGAACCGGGACAGCTAAGCACAGATACGCAGTATTTT

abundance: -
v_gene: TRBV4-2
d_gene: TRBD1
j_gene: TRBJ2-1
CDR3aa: CASSPDRGNEQFF
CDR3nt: TGTGCCAGCAGCCCAGACAGGGGCAATGAGCAGTTCTTC

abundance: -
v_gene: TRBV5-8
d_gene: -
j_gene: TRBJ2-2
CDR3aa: CASSRTRGTGELFF
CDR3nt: TGTGCCAGCAGTAGGACCCGGGGCACCGGGGAGCTGTTTTTT

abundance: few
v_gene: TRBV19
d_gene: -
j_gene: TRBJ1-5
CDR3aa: CATSWAWDQPQHF
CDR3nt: TGTGCCACTTCCTGGGCCTGGGATCAGCCCCAGCATTTT

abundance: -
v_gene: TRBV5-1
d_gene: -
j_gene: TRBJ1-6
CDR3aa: CASSLDFSPLHF
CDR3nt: TGCGCCAGCAGCTTGGATTTTTCACCCCTCCACTTT